The rows below give T cell receptor beta chains drawn from one sample of a study of blood T cell repertoires in COVID-19. Data came from immunoSEQ multiplex PCR; TCRdb stores just in-frame clones and leaves some out. The table includes about 240,000 clones, around 89% detected once. Sequencing was done on a sample of PBMCs or T cells enriched from blood (not recorded which). Source of these receptors: a man aged 35-49 years who had recovered from COVID-19. The CDR3 runs from the conserved cysteine through the conserved F or W. The order of the fields is CDR3 protein, V gene.

CASSLDHGTVGNTIYF,TRBV11-2
CASSRDSQLSYEQYF,TRBV6-5
CASRRQGEAFF,TRBV12-3/TRBV12-4
CASSFEVQPQHF,TRBV28
CASSGILAGAPGELFF,TRBV9
CASSGLVGGNEQFF,TRBV2
CATRKAVQDTQYF,TRBV3-1/TRBV3-2
CASSLGALDTVRERGYTF,TRBV7-9
CASTGGVYNEQFF,TRBV7-8
CASSTRTTESSYEQYF,TRBV11-2
CASSEIAGVVNEQFF,TRBV10-2
CASSLADSPYYEQYF,TRBV11-2
CASSLPRGSGGELFF,TRBV19
CASSPGSGTEAFF,TRBV3-1/TRBV3-2
CASSRQGATSYEQYF,TRBV28
CASSPVQGWGTEAFF,TRBV6-5
CASSLNPPSGGYEQYF,TRBV7-3
CASSYAPGPGNTIYF,TRBV6-5
CASRPGTSGRTDTQYF,TRBV5-1
CASMGEGGYGYTF,TRBV19
CASSQGQGGGYTF,TRBV5-1
CASKGTNSYEQYF,TRBV28
CASSIGDRVIYEQYF,TRBV19